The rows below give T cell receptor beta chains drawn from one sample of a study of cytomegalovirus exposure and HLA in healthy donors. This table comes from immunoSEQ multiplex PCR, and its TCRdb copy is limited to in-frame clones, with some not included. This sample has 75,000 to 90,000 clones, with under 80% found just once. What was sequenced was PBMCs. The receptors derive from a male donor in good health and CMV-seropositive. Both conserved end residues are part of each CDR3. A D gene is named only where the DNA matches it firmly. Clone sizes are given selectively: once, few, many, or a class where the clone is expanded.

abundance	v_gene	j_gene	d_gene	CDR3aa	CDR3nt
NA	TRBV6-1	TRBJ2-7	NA	CATKSPESYEQYF	TGTGCTACCAAGTCCCCGGAGTCCTACGAGCAGTACTTC
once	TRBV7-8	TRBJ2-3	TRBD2	CASSPTPGGDTQYF	TGTGCCAGCAGTCCGACTCCGGGGGGAGATACGCAGTATTTT
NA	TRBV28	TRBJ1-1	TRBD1	CASSGAGGFNTEAFF	TGTGCCAGCAGTGGGGCAGGGGGCTTTAACACTGAAGCTTTCTTT
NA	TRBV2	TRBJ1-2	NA	CASSVTGKNRYTF	TGTGCCAGCAGCGTAACAGGGAAAAATCGCTACACCTTC
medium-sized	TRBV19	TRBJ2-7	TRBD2	CASSMSGGAYEQYF	TGTGCCAGTAGTATGAGCGGGGGGGCCTACGAGCAGTACTTC
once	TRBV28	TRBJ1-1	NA	CASSPHSTGNTEAFF	TGTGCCAGCAGTCCCCACTCAACAGGGAACACTGAAGCTTTCTTT
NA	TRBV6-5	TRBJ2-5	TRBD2	CASSYDGGATETQYF	TGTGCCAGCAGTTACGACGGGGGGGCCACAGAGACCCAGTACTTC
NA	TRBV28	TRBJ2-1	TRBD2	CASSPSLAGGNEQFF	TGTGCCAGCAGTCCATCCCTAGCGGGTGGCAATGAGCAGTTCTTC
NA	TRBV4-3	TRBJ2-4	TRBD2	CASSQETSGGENIQYF	TGCGCCAGCAGCCAAGAGACTAGCGGGGGGGAAAACATTCAGTACTTC
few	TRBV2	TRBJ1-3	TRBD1	CASSKQGASGNTIYF	TGTGCCAGCAGTAAACAGGGGGCCTCTGGAAACACCATATATTTT
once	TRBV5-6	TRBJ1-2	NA	CASSLDRGAHGYTF	TGTGCCAGCAGCTTGGATCGGGGGGCGCATGGCTACACCTTC
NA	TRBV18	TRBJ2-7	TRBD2	CASSAGLAAYEQYF	TGTGCCAGCTCGGCGGGACTAGCTGCTTACGAGCAGTACTTC
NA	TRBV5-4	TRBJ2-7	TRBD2	CASSLGLAGVSSYEQYF	TGTGCCAGCAGCTTGGGACTAGCGGGAGTATCGTCCTACGAGCAGTACTTC
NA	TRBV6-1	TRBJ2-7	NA	CASSESGGPYEQYF	TGTGCCAGCAGTGAGTCGGGCGGGCCCTACGAGCAGTACTTC
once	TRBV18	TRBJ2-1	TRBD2	CASSWTSGYSYNEQFF	TGTGCCAGCTCATGGACTAGCGGTTACTCCTACAATGAGCAGTTCTTC
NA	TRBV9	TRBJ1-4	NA	CASSVAATNEKLFF	TGTGCCAGCAGCGTAGCAGCAACTAATGAAAAACTGTTTTTT
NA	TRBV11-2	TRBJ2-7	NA	CASSFISQKAAYEQYF	TGTGCCAGCAGCTTTATTAGCCAGAAGGCGGCATACGAGCAGTACTTC
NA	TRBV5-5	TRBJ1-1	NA	CASSSWEGPNTEAFF	TGTGCCAGCAGCTCGTGGGAGGGACCGAACACTGAAGCTTTCTTT
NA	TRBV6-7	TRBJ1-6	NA	CASSRPTYYGMPLHF	TGTGCCAGCAGTAGACCAACTTACTACGGGATGCCCCTCCACTTT
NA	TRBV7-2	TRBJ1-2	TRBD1	CASSRQGQIMGYTF	TGTGCCAGCAGCCGACAGGGGCAAATAATGGGCTACACCTTC
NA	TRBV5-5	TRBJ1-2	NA	CASSLGRIFDGYTF	TGTGCCAGCAGCTTGGGCAGGATTTTTGATGGCTACACCTTC
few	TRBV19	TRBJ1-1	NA	CASTGMNTEAFF	TGTGCCAGTACCGGTATGAACACTGAAGCTTTCTTT
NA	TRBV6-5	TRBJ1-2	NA	CASSYSTWPESGGYTF	TGTGCCAGCAGTTACTCGACTTGGCCAGAGTCTGGGGGCTACACCTTC
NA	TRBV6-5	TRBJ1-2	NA	CASSRKEGFRGYTF	TGTGCCAGCAGTAGGAAGGAGGGGTTTCGTGGCTACACCTTC
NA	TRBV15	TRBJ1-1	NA	CATSRDRYAGAEAFF	TGTGCCACCAGCAGAGATCGTTATGCAGGGGCTGAAGCTTTCTTT
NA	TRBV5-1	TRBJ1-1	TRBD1	CASSSASGGYTEAFF	TGCGCCAGCAGCTCGGCCTCAGGGGGGTACACTGAAGCTTTCTTT
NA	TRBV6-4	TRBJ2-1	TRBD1	CASSPTGHSNEQFF	TGTGCCAGCAGTCCGACAGGGCATTCCAATGAGCAGTTCTTC
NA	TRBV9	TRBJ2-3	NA	CASSVVGGRNTDTQYF	TGTGCCAGCAGCGTAGTTGGCGGCCGGAACACAGATACGCAGTATTTT
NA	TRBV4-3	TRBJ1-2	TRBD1	CASSQDERGRGGYTF	TGCGCCAGCAGCCAAGATGAAAGGGGGCGGGGTGGCTACACCTTC